The 14 T cell receptor beta chains below come from one sample, sequenced in a study of early T cells in non-severe SARS-CoV-2 infection (dated by TCRdb to the early 2020s). Library generation was performed with 5' RACE. TCRdb records NextSeq 500 as the sequencer. TCRdb trimmed the raw reads at Q25, called clones with MiXCR and kept productive beta chains. Rows are unified per CDR3 protein, each entry keeping the most common DNA and genes. The sample has about 80,000 distinct CDR3 sequences on record, around 10% of them singletons. Over 2.5% of the sample comes from the top ten. The sample comprised whole blood. The receptors come from an adult who was a healthcare worker with PCR-confirmed SARS-CoV-2 infection or an uninfected control (not recorded which).

The chain joins TRBV6-6 to TRBJ2-5; TRBD2 aligns across 9 bases. The J segment lost 1 base and the V segment lost 3 bases, leaving 6 bases of the junction unmatched. The CDR3 extends over 16 amino acids. Germline CDR1 is MNHNY and CDR2 is SVGAGI (reference sequence). The CDR3 DNA sequence: TGTGCCAGCAGTTATCTCCAGACTAGCGGCCAAGAGACCCAGTACTTC. Amino acid sequence: CASSYLQTSGQETQYF.

In its sample, this clonotype was seen many times. The chain links TRBV12-5 to TRBJ2-1; 13 positions agree with TRBD2. CDR1 LGHNT and CDR2 FRNRAP come from the germline V gene. Losses at the gene ends were 5 bases for V and 8 bases for J; bases not matched to a gene: 6. This CDR3 contains 15 residues. CDR3 residues: CASGLGTSGKDEQFF. CDR3 bases: TGTGCTAGTGGTCTAGGGACTAGCGGGAAGGATGAGCAGTTCTTC.

The chain carries TRBV5-1 and TRBJ2-6; D remains ambiguous. From germline, CDR1 is SGHRS and CDR2 YFSETQ. The V end lost 4 bases, the J end lost 0 bases, and 11 bases lay between the germline ends. The CDR3 runs 16 residues. CDR3 bases: TGCGCCAGCAGCCCTGAGACTCTCTCTGGGGCCAACGTCCTGACTTTC. This translates into CASSPETLSGANVLTF.

This clonotype turned up a few times. The chain has TRBV11-2 and TRBJ2-5; TRBD2 aligns across 9 bases. Losses at the gene ends were 3 bases for V and 7 bases for J; bases not matched to a gene: 6. CDR3 size: 14 residues. From germline, CDR1 is SGHAT and CDR2 FQNNGV. The CDR3 region is CASSFGLAIGTQYF. The CDR3 nucleotides read TGTGCCAGCAGCTTCGGACTAGCGATAGGGACCCAGTACTTC.

V is TRBV10-2 and J is TRBJ2-7; 8 bases fit TRBD2. Germline V gene sequence: CDR1 WSHSY, CDR2 SAAADI. V shed 5 bases and J 0 bases; nucleotides not matched to a gene: 9. This CDR3 spans 16 amino acids. CDR3 in amino acids: CASSSFLAGSSYEQYF. CDR3 coding DNA: TGCGCCAGCAGTTCCTTCCTAGCGGGCAGCTCCTACGAGCAGTACTTC.

This clonotype was seen only a few times. The CDR3 DNA reads TGCGCCAGCAGATTTGGGCAGGCTTCCTACGAGCAGTACTTC. Its protein product is CASRFGQASYEQYF. The chain is built from TRBV5-1 and TRBJ2-7; D not resolved. Germline CDR1 reads SGHRS; CDR2 reads YFSETQ. The length of the CDR3 is 14 residues. Trimming removed 5 bases from V and 1 base from J, with 13 bases in between.

The V and J genes are TRBV7-2 and TRBJ2-7, with no clear D. The V gene lost 1 base and the J gene lost 5 bases, with 9 bases spanning the gap. The germline V gene encodes CDR1 SGHTA and CDR2 FQGNSA. The length of the CDR3 is 13 residues. CDR3 amino acids: CASSLGRSHEQYF. CDR3 DNA sequence: TGTGCCAGCAGCTTAGGCAGAAGCCACGAGCAGTACTTC.

Points on this clonotype: Germline is not matched at one junction end, which may reflect a read error. This chain links TRBV3-1 with TRBJ2-1, with D unclear. The CDR3 is 14 residues long. The germline V gene has CDR1 LGHDT and CDR2 YNNKEL (reference sequence). CDR3 DNA sequence: TGTGCCAGCAGCCAAGATCCCTCCTCCAATGAGCAGTTCTTC. Translation gives CASSQDPSSNEQFF.

CDR3 in amino acids: CSARDSWVPQGNSSPLHF. The CDR3 DNA is TGCAGTGCTAGAGACTCTTGGGTGCCACAGGGGAACTCTTCACCCCTCCACTTT. This chain uses TRBV20-1 with TRBJ1-6, with 7 bases identical to TRBD1. The CDR3 has 18 amino acids. Unmatched junction bases numbered 17, after V lost 0 bases and J lost 9 bases. The V gene's germline CDR1 is DFQATT and CDR2 SNEGSKA (reference sequence).

This chain connects TRBV25-1 to TRBJ1-2; D perhaps matches TRBD1 (5 bases). The V end was cut by 0 bases, the J end by 14 bases, with 13 bases between. Germline CDR1 MGHDK, CDR2 SYGVNS. The CDR3 loop spans 12 amino acids. Here the CDR3 reads CASSEYRGQITF. The CDR3 DNA follows: TGTGCCAGCAGTGAATACCGCGGACAAATAACCTTC.

The V and J genes are TRBV3-1 and TRBJ2-3; D might be TRBD2 (7 bases). The CDR3 spans 17 residues. CDR1 is LGHDT and CDR2 is YNNKEL in the germline V gene (reference sequence). The V end was cut by 1 base, the J end by 3 bases, with 17 bases between. CDR3 in amino acids: CASSQGFGGARTDTQYF. CDR3 sequence (DNA): TGTGCCAGCAGCCAAGGATTTGGGGGGGCGAGGACAGATACGCAGTATTTT.

This clonotype was found a few times. The genes are TRBV29-1 and TRBJ1-1; 8 bases align to TRBD1. With 7 bases clipped from V and 5 bases from J, the junction kept 6 bases outside the gene matches. The CDR3 is 12 residues long. The germline gives CDR1 SQVTM, CDR2 ANQGSEA. The DNA for the CDR3 is TGCAGCGCCAGACAGGGGTGGACTGAAGCTTTCTTT. As protein: CSARQGWTEAFF. Full variable domain (rest looked up from reference TRBV29-1 and TRBJ1-1): SAVISQKPSRDICQRGTSLTIQCQVDSQVTMMFWYRQQPGQSLTLIATANQGSEATYESGFVIDKFPISRPNLTFSTLTVSNMSPEDSSIYLCSARQGWTEAFFGQGTRLTVV.

This clonotype was observed a handful of times. The chain employs TRBV3-1 and TRBJ2-2, with D hard to call. Germline V gene data show CDR1 as LGHDT and CDR2 as YNNKEL (reference sequence). Between the trimmed V and J ends, which lost 4 bases and 1 base, there was a span of 10 bases. The CDR3 runs 15 residues. The CDR3 DNA is TGTGCCAGCAGCCTTCTCGCCGGGAACACCGGGGAGCTGTTTTTT. Amino acids: CASSLLAGNTGELFF.

This clonotype was seen only once. This chain joins TRBV28 and TRBJ2-7; no clear D. V was trimmed by 7 bases and J by 2 bases, leaving 18 bases between them. CDR1 and CDR2 (germline): MDHEN, SYDVKM. The CDR3 is 15 residues long. The CDR3, as DNA: TGTGCCAGCACCGCCACGCTCAGGTCTACCTACGAGCAGTACTTC. Its protein is CASTATLRSTYEQYF.